A selection of T cell receptor beta chains follows, all from one sample in a study of T cell responses to AZD1222 COVID-19 vaccine. Here immunoSEQ multiplex PCR was the method, and the copy in TCRdb shows in-frame clones only, minus some. The data hold 90,000 or so clones, with approximately 83% observed a single time. The specimen was peripheral blood, collected on day 0 of AZD1222 vaccination. Every receptor here comes from an adult in good health. Each CDR3 is given with its conserved first and last residue. D genes are given only for firm matches. Not every row has a clone size; where given, it reads once, few, many or a size class.

j_gene	abundance	v_gene	d_gene	CDR3nt	CDR3aa
TRBJ1-1	.	TRBV9	.	TGTGCCAGCAGCGTATCCGACAAACCTGAAGCTTTCTTT	CASSVSDKPEAFF
TRBJ1-1	.	TRBV15	TRBD1	TGTGCCACCAGCTTCGACAGGGTCGGCACTGAAGCTTTCTTT	CATSFDRVGTEAFF
TRBJ2-7	.	TRBV27	TRBD2	TGTGCCAGCAGTTTAAGGGGGTTAGCGGGAAGCTCCTACGAGCAGTACTTC	CASSLRGLAGSSYEQYF
TRBJ1-3	.	TRBV4-1	.	TGCGCCAGCAGCCAGGTCGCCGGACCGCAGGCTGGAAACACCATATATTTT	CASSQVAGPQAGNTIYF
TRBJ1-5	.	TRBV10-3	.	TGTGCCATCTCCAGAGATAGCAATCAGCCCCAGCATTTT	CAISRDSNQPQHF
TRBJ2-3	.	TRBV15	.	TGTGCCACCAGCAGAGGAGGACAGCCGGGCGCAGATACGCAGTATTTT	CATSRGGQPGADTQYF
TRBJ1-1	.	TRBV6-2/TRBV6-3	.	TGTGCCAGCAGCCGAACAGGGCGTAACACTGAAGCTTTCTTT	CASSRTGRNTEAFF
TRBJ1-1	few	TRBV28	.	TGTGCCAGCAGTTCCCCCGGGGCCTGGATCGAAGCTTTCTTT	CASSSPGAWIEAFF
TRBJ1-1	.	TRBV7-9	.	TGTGCCAGCAGCCCCTTTCGGGGGGCAAACACTGAAGCTTTCTTT	CASSPFRGANTEAFF
TRBJ2-6	.	TRBV4-1	TRBD1	TGCGCCAGCAGCCAAGGAACAGGGGCTGGGGCCAACGTCCTGACTTTC	CASSQGTGAGANVLTF
TRBJ1-1	.	TRBV7-2	.	TGTGCCAGCAGCTTGCAAGGGGGAGTGAACACTGAAGCTTTCTTT	CASSLQGGVNTEAFF
TRBJ1-5	.	TRBV3-1/TRBV3-2	.	TGTGCCAGCAGCGGGGGGGCTAGCAATCAGCCCCAGCATTTT	CASSGGASNQPQHF
TRBJ2-2	.	TRBV7-2	TRBD2	TGTGCCAGCAGCTTAAGGGTTGGGGCTAGCGGGGAAACCGGGGAGCTGTTTTTT	CASSLRVGASGETGELFF
TRBJ1-1	.	TRBV3-1/TRBV3-2	.	TGTGCCAGCAGCCTTAGGGGCGCCACTGAAGCTTTCTTT	CASSLRGATEAFF
TRBJ2-7	.	TRBV27	TRBD2	TGTGCCAAGAAGCCGGGACTAGCGGACTACGAGCAGTACTTC	CAKKPGLADYEQYF
TRBJ2-7	.	TRBV2	TRBD1	TGTGCCAGCAGAGTGGACAGGGGATATTCCTACGAGCAGTACTTC	CASRVDRGYSYEQYF
TRBJ1-5	.	TRBV28	.	TGTGCCAGCAGTTTATCCAGCTCCCAGCATTTT	CASSLSSSQHF
TRBJ1-3	.	TRBV7-2	TRBD1	TGTGCCAGCAGCATCGGACAGGGTCGCAACACCATATATTTT	CASSIGQGRNTIYF
TRBJ2-5	.	TRBV6-5	TRBD2	TGTGCCAGCAGTCGCACGACTAGCGGGAGAGAGACCCAGTACTTC	CASSRTTSGRETQYF
TRBJ1-6	.	TRBV7-2	.	TGTGCCAGCAGCTTCGGGCCAATTGGGTCACCCCTCCACTTT	CASSFGPIGSPLHF
TRBJ2-7	.	TRBV18	.	TGTGCCAGCTCACCGGGGGACGGACCCTACGAGCAGTACTTC	CASSPGDGPYEQYF
TRBJ1-3	.	TRBV27	.	TGTGCCAGCAGTACCACCCAGGGCCGCTCTGGAAACACCATATATTTT	CASSTTQGRSGNTIYF
TRBJ2-1	few	TRBV9	TRBD2	TGTGCCAGCAGCGTAGAGACTAGCGGGTATTACAATGAGCAGTTCTTC	CASSVETSGYYNEQFF
TRBJ2-7	.	TRBV7-3	TRBD1	TGTGCCAGCAGCTTAACGGGACCGGGACAGGGTTCCTACGAGCAGTACTTC	CASSLTGPGQGSYEQYF
TRBJ1-5	.	TRBV28	.	TGTGCCAGCAGCCTCCCTCCAGGGGTCAATCAGCCCCAGCATTTT	CASSLPPGVNQPQHF
TRBJ2-2	.	TRBV28	TRBD1	TGTGCCAGCAGGACAGGGGGGATAGTCACCGGGGAGCTGTTTTTT	CASRTGGIVTGELFF
TRBJ2-7	.	TRBV20-1	.	TGCAGTGCCACCGCCTCTTACGAGCAGTACTTC	CSATASYEQYF
TRBJ1-6	.	TRBV7-2	.	TGTGCCAGCAGCTTAGGGACGGGAGATAATTCACCCCTCCACTTT	CASSLGTGDNSPLHF
TRBJ1-5	.	TRBV4-1	.	TGCGCCAGCAGCCCCACCCCCCCCTTACAGGGTCCTCAGCCCCAGCATTTT	CASSPTPPLQGPQPQHF
TRBJ2-7	.	TRBV6-6	TRBD2	TGTGCCAGCAGTCTCGGGACTAGCGGGAGCCACGAGCAGTACTTC	CASSLGTSGSHEQYF
TRBJ1-4	.	TRBV18	TRBD1	TGTGCCAGCTCACCACTGGGACAGTACACAGCAACTAATGAAAAACTGTTTTTT	CASSPLGQYTATNEKLFF
TRBJ2-5	.	TRBV7-3	TRBD1	TGTGCCAGCAGCTTATTCCCGGGACAGGGTAAGACCCAGTACTTC	CASSLFPGQGKTQYF
TRBJ1-2	once	TRBV7-9	.	TGTGCCAGCAGCTCACAGGGAGACAGCTATGGCTACACCTTC	CASSSQGDSYGYTF
TRBJ1-6	.	TRBV11-1	.	TGTGCCAGCAGCTCCGGACAGAGGATTTCACCCCTCCACTTT	CASSSGQRISPLHF
TRBJ1-5	.	TRBV7-2	.	TGTGCCAGCAGCTTATTCCTTGACAGCAATCAGCCCCAGCATTTT	CASSLFLDSNQPQHF
TRBJ1-1	.	TRBV24-1	.	TGTGCCACCAGGGGCCCGAACACTGAAGCTTTCTTT	CATRGPNTEAFF
TRBJ2-1	.	TRBV6-1	.	TGTGCCAGCAGTGAAGCGCTTTGGGGGCGGGAGCAGTTCTTC	CASSEALWGREQFF
TRBJ2-5	.	TRBV9	.	TGTGCCAGCAGCTTAGGGACGACGCCGTCCGAGACCCAGTACTTC	CASSLGTTPSETQYF
TRBJ1-1	.	TRBV4-2	TRBD1	TGTGCCAGCAGCCAGGGGGGACAGGGGGACACTGAAGCTTTCTTT	CASSQGGQGDTEAFF
TRBJ1-2	.	TRBV6-2/TRBV6-3	.	TGTGCCAGCAGTTACTCGCCGAGGGATGGCTACACCTTC	CASSYSPRDGYTF
TRBJ2-7	few	TRBV28	TRBD1	TGTGCCAGCAGTTCCTCGGACAGGGCGGGCGAGCAGTACTTC	CASSSSDRAGEQYF
TRBJ1-5	.	TRBV28	.	TGTGCCAGCAGTTTATTTGGTCAGCCCCAGCATTTT	CASSLFGQPQHF
TRBJ2-7	.	TRBV15	.	TGTGCCACCAGCAGAGATAGGGGTTCCTACGAGCAGTACTTC	CATSRDRGSYEQYF
TRBJ2-7	.	TRBV5-5	.	TGTGCCAGCAGCTTGGTCCCCATCTACGAGCAGTACTTC	CASSLVPIYEQYF
TRBJ1-1	once	TRBV6-1	.	TGTGCCATCGGTGGGGGGCGGGTCACTGAAGCTTTCTTT	CAIGGGRVTEAFF
TRBJ2-7	few	TRBV9	.	TGTGCCAGCAGCGTCGAGGGGACCACCTACGAGCAGTACTTC	CASSVEGTTYEQYF
TRBJ2-1	.	TRBV7-8	.	TGTGCCAGCAGCTTAGACAGCTCCGTTGGGCAGTTCTTC	CASSLDSSVGQFF
TRBJ2-5	.	TRBV7-9	.	TGTGCCAGCAGCTCGACGCAGGGGGGACGAGAGACCCAGTACTTC	CASSSTQGGRETQYF
TRBJ2-7	.	TRBV5-6	TRBD1	TGTGCCAGCAGCCCCGGGACAGGTAGGTCCTGGGGAGAGCAGTACTTC	CASSPGTGRSWGEQYF